The clone carrying this TCR beta chain showed up just a few times. Its specificity is unknown. TCR beta CDR3 sequences were amplified from RNA transcripts. The TCR CDR3 was amplified in a first-round RT-PCR using the HTBI primer set. MiXCR was run by TCRdb on the multiplex PCR reads, yielding one entry per CDR3 protein. In the table there are 610,000 or so distinct CDR3 sequences, around 45% of which are singletons. These data come from a study of T cells in Graves' hyperthyroidism and ophthalmopathy. Study results and limitations: In simple terms, a model built on 13 V-J features told ophthalmopathy apart from stable hyperthyroidism.

Germline values: CDR1 SGHRS, CDR2 YFSETQ. After removal of 4 bases from V and 2 bases from J, the junction contained 22 bases not matched to a gene. CDR3 size: 20 residues. Across 18 months, stable Graves' hyperthyroidism was marked by no progression to ophthalmopathy. Diagnostic decisions used clinical symptoms, serum thyroxine and TRAb, thyroid ultrasound and orbital computed tomography. The material sequenced was peripheral blood or thyroid tissue (not recorded which). This receptor was taken from a woman under 30 with Graves' hyperthyroidism. The rearrangement uses TRBV5-1 and TRBJ2-7; 9 bases are a match to TRBD2. For the CDR3, the DNA is TGCGCCAGCAGCATCCATTGGGTCGGGCCCGTGGCGGGAGGGCCCTACGAGCAGTACTTC. Translated: CASSIHWVGPVAGGPYEQYF.